This TCR beta chain was sequenced for a study of blood T cell repertoires in COVID-19. About the study: There were acute and convalescent COVID-19 samples, and they came from the United States, Italy and Spain.

After removal of 7 bases from V and 0 bases from J, the junction contained 7 bases not matched to a gene. The germline gives CDR1 LNHDA, CDR2 SQIVND (reference sequence). CDR3 length equals 15 residues. Original processing notes: By means of reference gene primer amplification, nucleated cell counts were estimated. Repertoires were generated with immunoSEQ multiplex PCR, while TCRdb's copy carries only in-frame clones and drops some. D and trimming come from the DNA, and the V and J calls and clone size come from that table. The sample contains about 110,000 clones, over 75% of which appear only once.

The receptor's source is a woman aged 45-60 years with acute or convalescent COVID-19. The sequenced sample consisted of peripheral blood. The chain carries TRBV19 and TRBJ1-2, with 8 bases matching TRBD1. The CDR3, as DNA: TGTGCCAGTAAATTGACAGGGGTAACTAACTATGGCTACACCTTC. Translated, it gives CASKLTGVTNYGYTF.